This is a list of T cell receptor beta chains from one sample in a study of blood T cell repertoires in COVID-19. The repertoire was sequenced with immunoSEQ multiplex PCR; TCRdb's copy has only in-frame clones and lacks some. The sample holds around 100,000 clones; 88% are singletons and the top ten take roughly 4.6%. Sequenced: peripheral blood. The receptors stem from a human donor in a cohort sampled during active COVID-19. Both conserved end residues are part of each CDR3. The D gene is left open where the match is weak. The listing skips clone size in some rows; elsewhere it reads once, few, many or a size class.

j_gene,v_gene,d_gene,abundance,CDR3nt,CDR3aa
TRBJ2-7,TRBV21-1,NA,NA,TGTGCCAGCACCGTGGGACAGGGCTATTACGAGCAGTACTTC,CASTVGQGYYEQYF
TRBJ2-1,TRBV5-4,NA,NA,TGTGCCAGCAGACTGACCGGGGGTGGCAATGAGCAGTTCTTC,CASRLTGGGNEQFF
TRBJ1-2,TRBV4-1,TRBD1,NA,TGCGCCAGCAGCCCAGGGGGCGCGTGGGGCTACACCTTC,CASSPGGAWGYTF
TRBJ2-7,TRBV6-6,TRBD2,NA,TGTGCCAGCAGTTACTCCGGAGGGAGGGCCTACGAGCAGTACTTC,CASSYSGGRAYEQYF
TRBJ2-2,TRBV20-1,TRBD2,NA,TGCAGTGCTAGTGGGGGGGTTTTGACTAGCGGGAGGAACACCGGGGAGCTGTTTTTT,CSASGGVLTSGRNTGELFF
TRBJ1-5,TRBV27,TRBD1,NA,TGTGCCAGCAGTTTGGACAGGGCTCGGCAGCCCCAGCATTTT,CASSLDRARQPQHF
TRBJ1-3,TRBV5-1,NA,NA,TGCGCCAGCAGCTCCAGAAACACCATATATTTT,CASSSRNTIYF
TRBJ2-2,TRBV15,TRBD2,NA,TGTGCCACCAGCAATGGACTAGCGGGAGGCACCGGGGAGCTGTTTTTT,CATSNGLAGGTGELFF
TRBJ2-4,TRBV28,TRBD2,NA,TGTGCCAGCAGTTATCTAGCGGGAGACCAAAACATTCAGTACTTC,CASSYLAGDQNIQYF
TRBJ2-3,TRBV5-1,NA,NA,TGCGCCAGCAGCTTGGGAAGGAGCGCAGATACGCAGTATTTT,CASSLGRSADTQYF
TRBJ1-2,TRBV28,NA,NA,TGTGCCAGCAGTTTAGCGGGGAAGGGCTACACCTTC,CASSLAGKGYTF
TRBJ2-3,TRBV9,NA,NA,TGTGCCAGCAGCGTAGGGGGCTGGACAGATACGCAGTATTTT,CASSVGGWTDTQYF
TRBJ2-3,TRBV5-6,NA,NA,TGTGCCAGCAGCTTGTCTCACAGGGCTACTTACACAGATACGCAGTATTTT,CASSLSHRATYTDTQYF
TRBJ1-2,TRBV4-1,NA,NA,TGCGCCAGCAGCCAAGGAGGGTCCAAAGGTGGCTACACCTTC,CASSQGGSKGGYTF
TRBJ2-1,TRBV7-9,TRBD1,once,TGTGCCAGCAGCTTTGGACAGGGGGAAAATGAGCAGTTCTTC,CASSFGQGENEQFF
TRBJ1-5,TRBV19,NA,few,TGTGCCAGTAGTATACCTCGCGGGATGAGTAATCAGCCCCAGCATTTT,CASSIPRGMSNQPQHF
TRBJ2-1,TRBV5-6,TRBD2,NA,TGTGCCAGCAGCTTGGAACTAGCGGGAGGGCCGTACAATGAGCAGTTCTTC,CASSLELAGGPYNEQFF
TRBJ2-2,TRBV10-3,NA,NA,TGTGCCATCAGACCGACAGGCGGGGAGCTGTTTTTT,CAIRPTGGELFF
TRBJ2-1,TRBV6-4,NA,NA,TGTGCCAGCAGTAGGAGGGATTTAGAGGGGAACAATGAGCAGTTCTTC,CASSRRDLEGNNEQFF
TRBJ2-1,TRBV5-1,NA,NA,TGCGCCAGCAGCCCAGGACTACTGAATAGCAATGAGCAGTTCTTC,CASSPGLLNSNEQFF
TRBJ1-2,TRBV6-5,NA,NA,TGTGCCAGCAGTTACAAGGAAACAGGCTATGGCTACACCTTC,CASSYKETGYGYTF
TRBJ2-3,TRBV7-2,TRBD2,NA,TGTGCCAGCAGCCCCACTCGGTTATTGAGCGGGAGGGAAGATACGCAGTATTTT,CASSPTRLLSGREDTQYF
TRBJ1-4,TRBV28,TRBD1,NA,TGTGCCAGCAGTTTCGACAGGGGGGGGAGCGAAAAACTGTTTTTT,CASSFDRGGSEKLFF
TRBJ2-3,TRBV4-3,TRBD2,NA,TGCGCCAGCAGCCGGAGGATAATAGCGGGAGGTGGGGACACAGATACGCAGTATTTT,CASSRRIIAGGGDTDTQYF
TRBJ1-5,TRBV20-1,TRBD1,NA,TGCAGTGCCTTGACAGGGGAGGCTTGGCATTTT,CSALTGEAWHF
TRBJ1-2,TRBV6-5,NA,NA,TGTGCCAGCAGTTACAAAGCGGACGCCTGGGGCTACACCTTC,CASSYKADAWGYTF
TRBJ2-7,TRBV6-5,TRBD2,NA,TGTGCCAGCAGCGAGATAAGCGGGAGCTCCTACGAGCAGTACTTC,CASSEISGSSYEQYF
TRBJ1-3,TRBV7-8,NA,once,TGTGCCAGCAGCCGCCCCGCTCGGGGAAACACCATATATTTT,CASSRPARGNTIYF
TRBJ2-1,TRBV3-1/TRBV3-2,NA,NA,TGTGCCAGCAGCCCCGGAGCCTCCTACAATGAGCAGTTCTTC,CASSPGASYNEQFF
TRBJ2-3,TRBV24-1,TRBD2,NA,TGTGCCACCAGTCCTTCAATTAGACTAGCGGGAGGAACAGATACGCAGTATTTT,CATSPSIRLAGGTDTQYF
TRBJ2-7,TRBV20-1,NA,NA,TGCAGTGCAGAGAACTACGAGCAGTACTTC,CSAENYEQYF
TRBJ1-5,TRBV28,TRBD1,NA,TGTGCCAGCAGCCACAGGGGTGGAAGTCAGCCCCAGCATTTT,CASSHRGGSQPQHF
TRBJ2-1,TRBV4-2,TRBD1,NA,TGTGCCAGCAGCCAAGGAGTTCGGGACAGGGCCTACAATGAGCAGTTCTTC,CASSQGVRDRAYNEQFF
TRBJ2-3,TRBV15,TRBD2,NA,TGTGCCACCAGCAGCTCGGGACTAAGCACAGATACGCAGTATTTT,CATSSSGLSTDTQYF
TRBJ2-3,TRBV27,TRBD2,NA,TGTGCCAGCAGTTCTGTGCTAGCGGGGGTCACAGATACGCAGTATTTT,CASSSVLAGVTDTQYF
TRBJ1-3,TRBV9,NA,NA,TGTGCCAGCAGCGTAGCAGGCGACTCTGGAAACACCATATATTTT,CASSVAGDSGNTIYF
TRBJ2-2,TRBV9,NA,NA,TGTGCCAGCAGCGACCTAGCGCTCGCGAACACCGGGGAGCTGTTTTTT,CASSDLALANTGELFF
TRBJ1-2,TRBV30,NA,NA,TGTGCCTGGAGTGCGGCATTGAGGGGCTACACCTTC,CAWSAALRGYTF
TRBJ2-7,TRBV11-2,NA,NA,TGTGCCAGCAGCTCGGGACAACCCACCGAGCAGTACTTC,CASSSGQPTEQYF
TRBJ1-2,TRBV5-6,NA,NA,TGTGCCAGCAGCATAGTTGACTATGGCTACACCTTC,CASSIVDYGYTF
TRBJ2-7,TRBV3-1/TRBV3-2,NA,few,TGTGCCAGCAGCCAAGGTTGGCGGCTTGAAGAGCAGTACTTC,CASSQGWRLEEQYF
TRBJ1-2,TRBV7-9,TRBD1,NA,TGTGCCAGCAGCTATTCCCGGGGGACAGGGGGCGACTATGGCTACACCTTC,CASSYSRGTGGDYGYTF
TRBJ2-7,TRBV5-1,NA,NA,TGCGCCAGCAGCTCGGGCCTAGCATACGAGCAGTACTTC,CASSSGLAYEQYF
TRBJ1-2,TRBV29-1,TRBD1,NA,TGCAGCGTGCGAACAGGGGGCGAAGTATATGGCTACACCTTC,CSVRTGGEVYGYTF
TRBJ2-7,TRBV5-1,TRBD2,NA,TGCGCCAGCAGCCCGGGAGGATTGGGCGAGCAGTACTTC,CASSPGGLGEQYF
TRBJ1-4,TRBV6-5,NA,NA,TGTGCCAGCAGTTATTCCAGGGGTCCTAATGAAAAACTGTTTTTT,CASSYSRGPNEKLFF
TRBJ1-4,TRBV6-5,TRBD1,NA,TGTGCCAGCAGTCCGGGACAGGGGCAATCTGAAAAACTGTTTTTT,CASSPGQGQSEKLFF